A single sample is the source of the 32 T cell receptor beta chains below, sequenced in a study of blood T cell repertoires in COVID-19. Profiling relied on immunoSEQ multiplex PCR, and the TCRdb table lists in-frame clones only, not all of them. Among about 480,000 clones listed, about 88% were seen once. Source material: peripheral blood. The origin of the receptors is a man between 18 and 35 years old with COVID-19, enrolled during active disease.

This chain connects TRBV3-1 (or the pseudogene TRBV3-2) to TRBJ2-2; 14 bases map to TRBD2. CDR1 and CDR2 (germline): LGHDT, YNNKEL (reference sequence). The CDR3 sequence is 19 residues long. Unmatched junction bases numbered 10, after V lost 3 bases and J lost 4 bases. CDR3 amino acids: CASSQGLAGVAASTGELFF. CDR3 bases: TGTGCCAGCAGCCAGGGACTAGCGGGAGTGGCCGCCTCCACCGGGGAGCTGTTTTTT.

This chain connects TRBV19 to TRBJ2-5, with 10 bases aligning to TRBD1. Germline CDR1 and CDR2: LNHDA and SQIVND (reference sequence). The CDR3 sequence is 15 residues long. J lost 4 bases, V lost 6 bases, and 8 bases had no gene match. CDR3 coding DNA: TGTGCCAGTAGAGAGGGACAGGGGATGATAGAGACCCAGTACTTC. Encoded protein: CASREGQGMIETQYF.

The J gene is TRBJ2-3, the V gene TRBV4-2, with no clear D. Germline CDR1 and CDR2: LGHNA and YNFKEQ. Trimming cost V 4 bases and J 2 bases, with 19 bases left between them. This CDR3 is built from 17 residues. The CDR3 reads CASSRLESPHLTDTQYF. Written as DNA, the CDR3 is TGTGCCAGCAGCCGGCTAGAGTCACCGCATCTCACAGATACGCAGTATTTT.

Remarks on this clone: The sample contains more than one DNA sequence encoding this CDR3. The chain joins TRBV6-5 to TRBJ1-5; TRBD1 might be the D (5 bases). V lost 2 bases to trimming and J lost 0 bases, with 8 bases between them. The CDR3 covers 15 residues. Germline V CDR1 and CDR2: MNHEY, SVGAGI. CDR3 sequence reads: CASSYDRNSNQPQHF. CDR3 nucleotides: TGTGCCAGCAGTTACGACAGAAATAGCAATCAGCCCCAGCATTTT.

As concerns this clone: Other DNA sequences in the sample encode the same CDR3. V and J are TRBV12-3 or TRBV12-4 and TRBJ2-7, with TRBD1 identical over 7 bases. V gave up 6 bases and J gave up 3 bases; unmatched junction bases: 2. CDR3 length: 12 residues. CDR3 DNA sequence: TGTGCCAGCAGCCCAGGGGGCTACGAGCAGTACTTC. Protein sequence: CASSPGGYEQYF.

The chain couples TRBV7-9 to TRBJ2-1; 8 nucleotides match TRBD2. V shed 5 bases and J 7 bases; nucleotides not matched to a gene: 7. From germline, CDR1 is SEHNR and CDR2 FQNEAQ (reference sequence). The CDR3 runs to 14 residues. The CDR3, as DNA: TGTGCCAGCAGCGCCCCGGGAGGGCCAAATGAGCAGTTCTTC. Amino acids: CASSAPGGPNEQFF.

The chain employs TRBV4-1 and TRBJ1-6, with TRBD1 identical over 10 bases. Germline V gene sequence: CDR1 MGHRA, CDR2 YSYEKL. There are 17 residues in the CDR3. The ends lost 3 bases at V and 5 bases at J; junction bases unmatched: 7. The CDR3 spells CASSQAGQGIDNSPLHF. The CDR3 DNA reads as TGCGCCAGCAGCCAGGCGGGACAGGGGATTGATAATTCACCCCTCCACTTT.

This chain uses TRBV7-6 with TRBJ2-3; D not resolved. The germline gives CDR1 SGHVS, CDR2 FNYEAQ. This CDR3 region has 13 residues. The ends were cut back, 5 bases at V and 2 bases at J, with 8 bases in the middle. The CDR3 region has the DNA TGTGCCAGCAGCACTCCGCCCACAGATACGCAGTATTTT. Its protein product is CASSTPPTDTQYF.

The chain has TRBV7-9 and TRBJ2-1; TRBD2 might be the D (6 bases). V lost 5 bases, J lost 6 bases, and 14 bases lay in between. The CDR3 length is 14 residues. CDR1 is SEHNR, CDR2 FQNEAQ, per germline (reference sequence). As DNA, the CDR3 is TGTGCCAGCAGCCTACCCAGCGGGCCCAATGAGCAGTTCTTC. This sequence encodes CASSLPSGPNEQFF.

The CDR3 region is CSAGDYYEQYF. The CDR3 DNA reads TGCAGTGCTGGGGACTATTACGAGCAGTACTTC. This rearrangement joins TRBV20-1 to TRBJ2-7; 7 positions match TRBD2. Unmatched junction bases numbered 2, after V lost 5 bases and J lost 4 bases. From germline, CDR1 is DFQATT and CDR2 SNEGSKA (reference sequence). The CDR3 extends over 11 amino acids.

The chain is built from TRBV11-2 and TRBJ2-3; D perhaps matches TRBD1 (5 bases). CDR3 length equals 12 residues. The germline V and J ends were trimmed by 5 bases and 6 bases, with 9 bases remaining between them. CDR1 is SGHAT and CDR2 is FQNNGV in the germline V gene. CDR3: CASSLTEDTQYF. As DNA, the CDR3 is TGTGCCAGCAGCCTGACAGAGGATACGCAGTATTTT. Full variable domain (rest looked up from reference TRBV11-2 and TRBJ2-3): EAGVAQSPRYKIIEKRQSVAFWCNPISGHATLYWYQQILGQGPKLLIQFQNNGVVDDSQLPKDRFSAERLKGVDSTLKIQPAKLEDSAVYLCASSLTEDTQYFGPGTRLTVL.

The chain links TRBV7-9 to TRBJ1-1; 8 positions match TRBD1. V dropped 4 bases and J dropped 1; count of bases not matched to a gene: 5. The CDR3 has 15 amino acids. Germline CDR1 reads SEHNR; CDR2 reads FQNEAQ (reference sequence). CDR3 nucleotides: TGTGCCAGCAGCTACCCGGACAGGGCGAACACTGAAGCTTTCTTT. Its translation: CASSYPDRANTEAFF. Filled out from reference TRBV7-9 and TRBJ1-1, the complete variable domain reads DTGVSQNPRHKITKRGQNVTFRCDPISEHNRLYWYRQTLGQGPEFLTYFQNEAQLEKSRLLSDRFSAERPKGSFSTLEIQRTEQGDSAMYLCASSYPDRANTEAFFGQGTRLTVV.

The CDR3 DNA sequence: TGTGCCAGCAGCTTAGCGACGGCTAGCGCGCAGTATTTT. Its protein is CASSLATASAQYF. The chain couples TRBV7-9 to TRBJ2-3; D is possibly TRBD2 (6 bases). Germline lookup yields CDR1 SEHNR and CDR2 FQNEAQ (reference sequence). V lost 0 bases and J 10 bases, leaving 11 bases between the germline ends. This CDR3 has 13 residues.

The chain has TRBV2 and TRBJ1-4; no reliable D call. Germline V gene sequence: CDR1 SNHLY, CDR2 FYNNEI. This CDR3 region has 14 residues. The germline V and J ends were trimmed by 7 bases and 0 bases, with 9 bases remaining between them. CDR3 bases: TGTGCCAGCAATCCGTCGGCAACTAATGAAAAACTGTTTTTT. The encoded protein is CASNPSATNEKLFF.

The chain joins TRBV3-1 (or the pseudogene TRBV3-2) to TRBJ2-5; D might be TRBD1 (5 bases). Germline CDR1 and CDR2: LGHDT and YNNKEL (reference sequence). V was clipped by 0 bases and J by 5 bases, with 13 bases between them. CDR3 length: 15 residues. The DNA for the CDR3 is TGTGCCAGCAGCCAAGATTCGGCAGGGTGGGAGACCCAGTACTTC. Translation gives CASSQDSAGWETQYF.

The chain joins TRBV19 to TRBJ2-7; 10 nucleotides agree with TRBD1. The CDR3 totals 15 residues. The germline V gene has CDR1 LNHDA and CDR2 SQIVND (reference sequence). The V gene end was trimmed by 5 bases and the J gene end by 3 bases; junction bases not matched to a gene: 7. As DNA, the CDR3 is TGTGCCAGTAGTCCCCCGGACAGGGGGGACTACGAGCAGTACTTC. This sequence encodes CASSPPDRGDYEQYF. Variable domain in full (rest from reference TRBV19 and TRBJ2-7): DGGITQSPKYLFRKEGQNVTLSCEQNLNHDAMYWYRQDPGQGLRLIYYSQIVNDFQKGDIAEGYSVSREKKESFPLTVTSAQKNPTAFYLCASSPPDRGDYEQYFGPGTRLTVT.

V is TRBV30 and J is TRBJ1-3; tentatively, D is TRBD1 (5 bases). Germline loops: CDR1 GTSNPN, CDR2 SVGIG (reference sequence). Trimming pared 0 bases from V and 0 bases from J, leaving 6 bases between. The length of the CDR3 is 14 residues. The CDR3 region is CAWSVDSSGNTIYF. CDR3 nucleotides: TGTGCCTGGAGTGTAGACAGCTCTGGAAACACCATATATTTT.

CDR3 residues: CASSLEPERGKTQYF. CDR3 DNA: TGTGCCAGCAGCTTGGAACCGGAACGGGGGAAGACCCAGTACTTC. The chain has TRBV5-4 and TRBJ2-5, with D possibly matching TRBD2 (6 bases). Germline V lookup: CDR1 SGHNT, CDR2 YYREEE (reference sequence). Trimming left V 0 bases short and J 6 bases short, with 15 bases between. The CDR3 spans 15 residues.

This chain links TRBV5-1 with TRBJ1-2; TRBD1 matches at 9 bases. CDR3 length: 14 residues. The germline CDR1 and CDR2 sequences are SGHRS and YFSETQ. The ends lost 4 bases at V and 7 bases at J; junction bases unmatched: 8. The CDR3 reads CASSMGQGASGYTF. The CDR3 coding sequence is TGCGCCAGCAGCATGGGACAGGGCGCATCTGGCTACACCTTC.

The chain joins TRBV19 to TRBJ1-2; 8 bases line up with TRBD1. After removal of 5 bases from V and 6 bases from J, the junction contained 11 bases not matched to a gene. The CDR3 is 15 residues long. CDR1 LNHDA and CDR2 SQIVND come from the germline V gene (reference sequence). CDR3 sequence (DNA): TGTGCCAGTAGTGGCAGGGACAGGTTAAGGCATGGCTACACCTTC. Encoded protein: CASSGRDRLRHGYTF.

This rearrangement joins TRBV10-3 to TRBJ1-2, with TRBD1 identical over 7 bases. This CDR3 region has 13 residues. The germline V gene encodes CDR1 ENHRY and CDR2 SYGVKD. Trimming at V came to 7 bases and at J to 5 bases, leaving 7 bases not matched to a gene. DNA for the CDR3: TGTGCCATCACACGGACAGGAGAATATGGCTACACCTTC. This sequence encodes CAITRTGEYGYTF.

The chain links TRBV9 to TRBJ2-7; maybe TRBD1 (5 bases). The CDR3 runs 14 residues. The germline gives CDR1 SGDLS, CDR2 YYNGEE. Deletions cut 0 bases from V and 0 bases from J, with 7 bases between. CDR3 amino acids: CASSVVDTSYEQYF. The CDR3 DNA reads TGTGCCAGCAGCGTAGTGGACACCTCCTACGAGCAGTACTTC.

The chain has TRBV19 and TRBJ2-1; TRBD2 aligns across 9 bases. Per germline, CDR1 LNHDA and CDR2 SQIVND (reference sequence). The junction had 22 bases not matched to a gene; V was cut back by 10 bases and J by 3 bases. CDR3 length: 19 amino acids. DNA for the CDR3: TGTGCCACCGAGGCCCCCGGCGTGGTTAGCGGGAGCAGCTACAATGAGCAGTTCTTC. Encoded protein: CATEAPGVVSGSSYNEQFF.

This clone appeared a single time. Distinct nucleotide sequences in the sample also encode this CDR3. The chain couples TRBV6-5 to TRBJ1-1; maybe TRBD1 (5 bases). This CDR3 comprises 13 residues. Between the trimmed V and J ends, which lost 2 bases and 5 bases, there was a span of 9 bases. The germline V gene encodes CDR1 MNHEY and CDR2 SVGAGI. The DNA for the CDR3 is TGTGCCAGCAGTTACAGGGGCGAGACTGAAGCTTTCTTT. Translating gives CASSYRGETEAFF.

The chain recombines TRBV2 with TRBJ2-1; 10 nucleotides agree with TRBD2. V shed 1 base, J shed 6 bases, and the junction held 3 bases outside the gene matches. Germline lookup yields CDR1 SNHLY and CDR2 FYNNEI. The CDR3 loop spans 15 amino acids. CDR3 in amino acids: CASSEGLAGANEQFF. DNA of the CDR3: TGTGCCAGCAGTGAAGGTCTAGCGGGAGCCAATGAGCAGTTCTTC.

The genes are TRBV9 and TRBJ2-1; 10 bases fit TRBD2. This CDR3 has 15 amino acids. Losses at the gene ends were 4 bases for V and 3 bases for J; bases not matched to a gene: 4. Per the germline V gene, CDR1 is SGDLS and CDR2 is YYNGEE. CDR3 sequence reads: CASSPRTSGYNEQFF. CDR3 in DNA: TGTGCCAGCAGCCCCAGGACTAGCGGCTACAATGAGCAGTTCTTC.

V and J are TRBV10-2 and TRBJ2-5; the D gene is possibly TRBD2 (6 bases). The CDR3 covers 19 residues. Germline V gene lookup returns CDR1 WSHSY and CDR2 SAAADI. The germline V and J ends were trimmed by 2 bases and 6 bases, with 28 bases remaining between them. CDR3: CASSEEGGPILKHIKTQYF. The DNA of the CDR3 is TGCGCCAGCAGTGAGGAAGGAGGGCCTATCCTGAAACATATAAAGACCCAGTACTTC.

V and J are TRBV18 and TRBJ1-6, with no clear D. V dropped 6 bases and J dropped 7 bases, with 7 bases sitting between them. CDR3 length: 12 residues. The germline V gene encodes CDR1 KGHSH and CDR2 LQKENI. CDR3 DNA sequence: TGTGCCAGCTCTTCCAGGAATTCACCCCTCCACTTT. Protein product: CASSSRNSPLHF.

The V call is TRBV6-5, the J call TRBJ1-2; D gene unclear. The V end was cut by 7 bases, the J end by 5 bases, with 11 bases between. The CDR3 totals 12 residues. The germline CDR1 and CDR2 sequences are MNHEY and SVGAGI. The CDR3 region has the DNA TGTGCCAGCACTGTTTCCTTTTATGGCTACACCTTC. It codes for CASTVSFYGYTF.

This chain connects TRBV2 to TRBJ2-1; weak D call: TRBD2 (5 bases). Trimming removed 7 bases from V and 2 bases from J, with 15 bases in between. CDR3 length: 15 amino acids. Germline-derived CDR1 and CDR2 are SNHLY and FYNNEI. As DNA, the CDR3 is TGTGCCAGCACCCAGGAGGAGACCGCCTACAATGAGCAGTTCTTC. Its protein product is CASTQEETAYNEQFF.

The chain is built from TRBV12-5 and TRBJ1-3, with TRBD1 identical over 7 bases. V lost 7 bases, J lost 2 bases, and 5 bases stayed unmatched. Germline values: CDR1 LGHNT, CDR2 FRNRAP. There are 14 residues in the CDR3. The CDR3 nucleotides are TGTGCTAGTGCAACTGACAGGGCTGGAAACACCATATATTTT. It specifies CASATDRAGNTIYF.

This clone was detected once. The J gene is TRBJ1-5, the V gene TRBV18, with a tentative D call TRBD1 (6 bases). This CDR3 is built from 15 residues. CDR1 and CDR2 (germline): KGHSH, LQKENI. The V end was cut by 2 bases, the J end by 7 bases, with 15 bases between. The CDR3 here is CASSPRPGARQPQHF. CDR3 in DNA: TGTGCCAGCTCACCAAGGCCAGGGGCCCGGCAGCCCCAGCATTTT.